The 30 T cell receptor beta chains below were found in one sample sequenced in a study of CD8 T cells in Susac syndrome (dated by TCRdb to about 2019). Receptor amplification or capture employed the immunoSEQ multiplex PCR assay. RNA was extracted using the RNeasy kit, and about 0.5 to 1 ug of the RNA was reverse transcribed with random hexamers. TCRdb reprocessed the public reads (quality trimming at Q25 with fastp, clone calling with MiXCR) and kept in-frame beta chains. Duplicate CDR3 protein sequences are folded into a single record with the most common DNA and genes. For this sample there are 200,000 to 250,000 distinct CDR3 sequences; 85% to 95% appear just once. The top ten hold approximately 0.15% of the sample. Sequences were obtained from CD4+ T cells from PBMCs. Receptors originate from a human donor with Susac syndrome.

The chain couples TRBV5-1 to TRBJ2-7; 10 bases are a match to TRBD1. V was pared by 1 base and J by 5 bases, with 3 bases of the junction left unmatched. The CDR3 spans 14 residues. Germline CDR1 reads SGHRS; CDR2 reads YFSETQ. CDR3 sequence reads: CASSLQGTGDEQYF. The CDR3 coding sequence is TGCGCCAGCAGCTTGCAGGGGACAGGGGACGAGCAGTACTTC.

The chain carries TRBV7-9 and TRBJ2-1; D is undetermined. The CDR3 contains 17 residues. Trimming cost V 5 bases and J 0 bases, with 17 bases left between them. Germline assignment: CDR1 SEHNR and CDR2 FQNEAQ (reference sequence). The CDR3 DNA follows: TGTGCCAGCAGCCCACGAGGAACGATACGCTCCTACAATGAGCAGTTCTTC. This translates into CASSPRGTIRSYNEQFF.

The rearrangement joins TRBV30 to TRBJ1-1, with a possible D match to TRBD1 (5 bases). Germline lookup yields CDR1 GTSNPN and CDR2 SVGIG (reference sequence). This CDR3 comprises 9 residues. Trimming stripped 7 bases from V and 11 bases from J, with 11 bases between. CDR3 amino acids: CASGTGAFF. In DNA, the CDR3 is TGTGCCTCCGGGACGGGGGCTTTCTTT.

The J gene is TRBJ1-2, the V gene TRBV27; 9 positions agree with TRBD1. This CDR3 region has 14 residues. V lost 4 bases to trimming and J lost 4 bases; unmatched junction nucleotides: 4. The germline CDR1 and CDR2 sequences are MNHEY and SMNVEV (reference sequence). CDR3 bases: TGTGCCAGCAGTTATAACAGGGGGCCCTATGGCTACACCTTC. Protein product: CASSYNRGPYGYTF.

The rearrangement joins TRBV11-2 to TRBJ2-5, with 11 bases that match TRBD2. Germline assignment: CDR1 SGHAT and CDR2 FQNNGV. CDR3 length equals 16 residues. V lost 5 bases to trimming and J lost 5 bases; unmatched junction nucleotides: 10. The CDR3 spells CASSPTTSGGGETQYF. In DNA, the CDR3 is TGTGCCAGCAGCCCAACCACTAGCGGGGGTGGTGAGACCCAGTACTTC.

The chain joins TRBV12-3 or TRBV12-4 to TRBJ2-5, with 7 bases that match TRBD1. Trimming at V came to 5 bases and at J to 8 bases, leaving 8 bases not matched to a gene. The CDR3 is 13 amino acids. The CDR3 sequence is CASSIRQGITQYF. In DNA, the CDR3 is TGTGCCAGCAGTATCCGACAGGGCATAACCCAGTACTTC.

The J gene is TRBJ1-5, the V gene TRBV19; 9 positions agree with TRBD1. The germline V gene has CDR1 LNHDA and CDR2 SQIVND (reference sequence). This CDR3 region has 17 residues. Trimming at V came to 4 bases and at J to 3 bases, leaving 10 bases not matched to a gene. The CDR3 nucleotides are TGTGCCAGTAGTACCACCGGGACAGGGAGCTTCAATCAGCCCCAGCATTTT. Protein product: CASSTTGTGSFNQPQHF.

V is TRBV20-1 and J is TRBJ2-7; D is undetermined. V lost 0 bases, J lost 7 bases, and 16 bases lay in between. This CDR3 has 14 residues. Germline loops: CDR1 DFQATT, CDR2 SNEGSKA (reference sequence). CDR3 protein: CSARDSNWGPEQYF. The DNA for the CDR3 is TGCAGTGCTAGAGATTCGAACTGGGGTCCGGAGCAGTACTTC.

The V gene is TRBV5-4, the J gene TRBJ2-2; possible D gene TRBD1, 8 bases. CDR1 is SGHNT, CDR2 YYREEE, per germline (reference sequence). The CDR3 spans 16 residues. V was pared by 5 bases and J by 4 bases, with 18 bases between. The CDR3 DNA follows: TGTGCCAGCAGTTTGTATAACAGGGGGGGCACCGGGGAGCTGTTTTTT. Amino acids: CASSLYNRGGTGELFF.

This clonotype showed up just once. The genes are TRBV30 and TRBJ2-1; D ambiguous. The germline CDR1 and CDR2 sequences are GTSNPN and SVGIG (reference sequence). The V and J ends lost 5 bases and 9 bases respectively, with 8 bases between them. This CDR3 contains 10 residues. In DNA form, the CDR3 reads TGTGCCTGGGGAGCCAGTGAGCAGTTCTTC. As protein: CAWGASEQFF. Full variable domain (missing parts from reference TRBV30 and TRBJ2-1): SQTIHQWPATLVQPVGSPLSLECTVEGTSNPNLYWYRQAAGRGLQLLFYSVGIGQISSEVPQNLSASRPQDRQFILSSKKLLLSDSGFYLCAWGASEQFFGPGTRLTVL.

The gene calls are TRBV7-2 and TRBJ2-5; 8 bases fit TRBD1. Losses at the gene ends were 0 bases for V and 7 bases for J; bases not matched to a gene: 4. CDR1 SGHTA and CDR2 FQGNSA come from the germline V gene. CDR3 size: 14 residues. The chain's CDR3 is CASSLASQGGTQYF. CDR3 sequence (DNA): TGTGCCAGCAGCTTAGCCTCACAGGGGGGGACCCAGTACTTC. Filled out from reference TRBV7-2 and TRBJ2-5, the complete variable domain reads GAGVSQSPSNKVTEKGKDVELRCDPISGHTALYWYRQSLGQGLEFLIYFQGNSAPDKSGLPSDRFSAERTGGSVSTLTIQRTQQEDSAVYLCASSLASQGGTQYFGPGTRLLVL.

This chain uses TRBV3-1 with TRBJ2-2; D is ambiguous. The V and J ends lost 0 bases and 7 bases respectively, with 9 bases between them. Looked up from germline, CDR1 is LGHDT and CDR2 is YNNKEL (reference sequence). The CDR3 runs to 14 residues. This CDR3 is CASSQDLVLGELFF. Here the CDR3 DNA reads TGTGCCAGCAGCCAAGATTTGGTCCTCGGGGAGCTGTTTTTT.

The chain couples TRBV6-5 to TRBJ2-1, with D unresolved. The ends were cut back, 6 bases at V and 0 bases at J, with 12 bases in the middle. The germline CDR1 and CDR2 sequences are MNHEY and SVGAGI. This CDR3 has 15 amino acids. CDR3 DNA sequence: TGTGCCAGCAGACCTACACTCAGCTCCTACAATGAGCAGTTCTTC. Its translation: CASRPTLSSYNEQFF.

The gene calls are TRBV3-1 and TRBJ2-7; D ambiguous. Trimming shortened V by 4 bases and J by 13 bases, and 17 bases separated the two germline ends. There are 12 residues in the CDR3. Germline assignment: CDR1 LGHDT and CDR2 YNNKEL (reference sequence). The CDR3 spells CASSLDTGRPYF. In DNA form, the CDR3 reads TGTGCCAGCAGCCTAGATACCGGCAGGCCTTACTTC.

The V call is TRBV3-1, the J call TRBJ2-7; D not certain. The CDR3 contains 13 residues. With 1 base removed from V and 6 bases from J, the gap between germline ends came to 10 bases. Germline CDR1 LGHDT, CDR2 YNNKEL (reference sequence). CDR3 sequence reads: CASSQGPASEQYF. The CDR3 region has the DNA TGTGCCAGCAGCCAAGGCCCCGCCTCCGAGCAGTACTTC.

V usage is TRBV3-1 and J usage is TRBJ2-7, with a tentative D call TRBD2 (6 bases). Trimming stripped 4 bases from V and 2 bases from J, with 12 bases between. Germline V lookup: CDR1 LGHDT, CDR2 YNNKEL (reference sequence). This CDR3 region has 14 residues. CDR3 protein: CASSPQAGTYEQYF. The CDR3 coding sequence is TGTGCCAGCAGCCCCCAGGCGGGGACCTACGAGCAGTACTTC.

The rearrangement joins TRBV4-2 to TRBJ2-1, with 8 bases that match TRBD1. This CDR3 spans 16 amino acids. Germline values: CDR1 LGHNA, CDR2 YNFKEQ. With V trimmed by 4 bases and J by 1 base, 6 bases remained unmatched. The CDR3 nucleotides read TGTGCCAGCAGCCGACGGACAGGGATATCCTACAATGAGCAGTTCTTC. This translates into CASSRRTGISYNEQFF.

The CDR3 region has the DNA TGTGCCAGCACCACCACGACCGTTGGGACGACTGGCTACACCTTC. It is translated as CASTTTTVGTTGYTF. This chain connects TRBV27 to TRBJ1-2; D might be TRBD1 (5 bases). CDR3 length: 15 residues. With 7 bases removed from V and 7 bases from J, the gap between germline ends came to 22 bases. CDR1 MNHEY and CDR2 SMNVEV come from the germline V gene (reference sequence).

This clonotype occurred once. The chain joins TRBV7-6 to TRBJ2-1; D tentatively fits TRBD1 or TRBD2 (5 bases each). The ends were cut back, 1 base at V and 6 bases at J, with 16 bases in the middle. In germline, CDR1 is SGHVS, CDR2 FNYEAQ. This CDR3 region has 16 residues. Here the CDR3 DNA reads TGTGCCAGCAGCTTAGTAGGGGTTATAGGAGGCAATGAGCAGTTCTTC. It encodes CASSLVGVIGGNEQFF.

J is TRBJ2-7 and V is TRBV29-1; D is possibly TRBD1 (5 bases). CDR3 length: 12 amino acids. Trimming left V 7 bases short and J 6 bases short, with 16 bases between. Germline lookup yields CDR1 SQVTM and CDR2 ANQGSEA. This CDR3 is CSGRQSGGEQYF. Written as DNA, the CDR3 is TGCAGCGGGCGACAGTCGGGCGGCGAGCAGTACTTC.

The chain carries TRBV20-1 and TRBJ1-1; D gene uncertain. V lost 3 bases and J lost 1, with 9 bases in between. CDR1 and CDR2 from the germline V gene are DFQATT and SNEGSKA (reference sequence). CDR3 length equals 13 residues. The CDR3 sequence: CSASPGRNTEAFF. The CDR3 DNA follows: TGCAGTGCTAGCCCGGGCAGGAACACTGAAGCTTTCTTT.

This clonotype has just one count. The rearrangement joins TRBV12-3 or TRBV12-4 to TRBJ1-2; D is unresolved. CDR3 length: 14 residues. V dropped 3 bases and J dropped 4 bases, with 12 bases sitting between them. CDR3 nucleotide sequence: TGTGCCAGCAGTTTGTTCGAGGTATCCTATGGCTACACCTTC. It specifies CASSLFEVSYGYTF.

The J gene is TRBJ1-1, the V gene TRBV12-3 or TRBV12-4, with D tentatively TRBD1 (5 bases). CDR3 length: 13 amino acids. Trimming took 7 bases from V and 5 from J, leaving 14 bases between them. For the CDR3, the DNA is TGTGCCAGCAACCCCTCGGGGGGAACTGAAGCTTTCTTT. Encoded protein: CASNPSGGTEAFF.

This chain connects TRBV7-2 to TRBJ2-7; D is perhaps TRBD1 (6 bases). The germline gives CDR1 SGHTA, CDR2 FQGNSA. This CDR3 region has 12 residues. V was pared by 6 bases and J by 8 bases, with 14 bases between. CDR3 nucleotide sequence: TGTGCCAGCAGTCTGGACAGTAAGAAGCAGTACTTC. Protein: CASSLDSKKQYF.

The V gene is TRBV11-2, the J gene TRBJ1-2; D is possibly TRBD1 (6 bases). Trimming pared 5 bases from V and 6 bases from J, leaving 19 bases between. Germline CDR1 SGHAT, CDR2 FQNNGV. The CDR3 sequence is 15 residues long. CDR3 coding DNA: TGTGCCAGCAGCCCCCCCCTGGGGGCACCGCATGGCTACACCTTC. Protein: CASSPPLGAPHGYTF.

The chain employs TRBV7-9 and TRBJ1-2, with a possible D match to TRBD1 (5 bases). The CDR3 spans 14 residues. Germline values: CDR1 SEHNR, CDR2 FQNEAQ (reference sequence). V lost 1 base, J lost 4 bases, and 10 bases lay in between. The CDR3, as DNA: TGTGCCAGCAGCTTAGTAGGGGCCCTCTATGGCTACACCTTC. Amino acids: CASSLVGALYGYTF.

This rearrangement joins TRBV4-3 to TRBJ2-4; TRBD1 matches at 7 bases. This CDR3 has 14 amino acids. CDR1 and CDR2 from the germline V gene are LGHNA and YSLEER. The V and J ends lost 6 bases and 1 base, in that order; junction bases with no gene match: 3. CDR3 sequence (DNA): TGCGCCAGCAGTCTGACAGGGGCCAAAAACATTCAGTACTTC. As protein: CASSLTGAKNIQYF.

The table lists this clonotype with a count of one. The CDR3 bases are TGTGCCAGCCGCCAGCCCCCAGATACGCAGTATTTT. Protein: CASRQPPDTQYF. The J gene is TRBJ2-3, the V gene TRBV7-8; D is ambiguous. The CDR3 is 12 amino acids. Germline V gene data show CDR1 as SGHVS and CDR2 as FQNEAQ. V was trimmed by 8 bases and J by 4 bases, leaving 10 bases between them. Looking up the rest from reference TRBV7-8 and TRBJ2-3 gives the full variable domain: GAGVSQSPRYKVAKRGQDVALRCDPISGHVSLFWYQQALGQGPEFLTYFQNEAQLDKSGLPSDRFFAERPEGSVSTLKIQRTQQEDSAVYLCASRQPPDTQYFGPGTRLTVL.

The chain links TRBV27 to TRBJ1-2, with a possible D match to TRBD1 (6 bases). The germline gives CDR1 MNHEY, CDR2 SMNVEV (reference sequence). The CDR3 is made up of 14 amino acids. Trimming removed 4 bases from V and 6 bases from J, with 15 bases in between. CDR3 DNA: TGTGCCAGCAGTTCAGGGGACGGTCGGCATGGCTACACCTTC. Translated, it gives CASSSGDGRHGYTF.

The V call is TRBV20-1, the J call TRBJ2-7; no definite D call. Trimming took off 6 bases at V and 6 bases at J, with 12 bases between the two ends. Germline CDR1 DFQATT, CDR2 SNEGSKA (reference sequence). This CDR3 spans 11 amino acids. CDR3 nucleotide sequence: TGCAGTGCGCATCTAGGGCCCGAGCAGTACTTC. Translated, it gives CSAHLGPEQYF.